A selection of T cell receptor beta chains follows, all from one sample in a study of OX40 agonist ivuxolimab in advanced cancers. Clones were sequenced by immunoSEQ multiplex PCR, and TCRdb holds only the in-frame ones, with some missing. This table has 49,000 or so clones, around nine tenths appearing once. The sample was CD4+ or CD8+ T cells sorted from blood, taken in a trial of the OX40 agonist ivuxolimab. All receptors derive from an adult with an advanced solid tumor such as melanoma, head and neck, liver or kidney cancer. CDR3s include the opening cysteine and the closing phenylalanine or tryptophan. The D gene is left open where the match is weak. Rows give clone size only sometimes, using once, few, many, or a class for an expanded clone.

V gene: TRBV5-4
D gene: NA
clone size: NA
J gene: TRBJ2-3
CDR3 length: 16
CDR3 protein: CASSAGGGGAPDTQYF
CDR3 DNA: TGTGCCAGCAGCGCCGGGGGAGGGGGGGCCCCAGATACGCAGTATTTT

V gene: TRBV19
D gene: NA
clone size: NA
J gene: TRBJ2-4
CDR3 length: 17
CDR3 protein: CASSRTGQNLGINIQYF
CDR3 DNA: TGTGCCAGTAGTAGGACCGGACAAAACCTAGGAATAAACATTCAGTACTTC

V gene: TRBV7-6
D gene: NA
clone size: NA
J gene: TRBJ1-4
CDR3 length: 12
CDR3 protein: CASSLVVGQLFF
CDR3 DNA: TGTGCCAGCAGCTTAGTTGTGGGACAACTGTTTTTT

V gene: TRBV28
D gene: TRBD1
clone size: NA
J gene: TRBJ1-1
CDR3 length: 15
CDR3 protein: CASSLGGGGRTEAFF
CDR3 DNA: TGTGCCAGCAGTTTAGGGGGAGGGGGCCGCACTGAAGCTTTCTTT

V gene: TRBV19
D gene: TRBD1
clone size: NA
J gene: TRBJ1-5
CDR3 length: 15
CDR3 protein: CASSTDRNSNQPQHF
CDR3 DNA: TGTGCCAGTAGTACGGACAGGAACAGCAATCAGCCCCAGCATTTT

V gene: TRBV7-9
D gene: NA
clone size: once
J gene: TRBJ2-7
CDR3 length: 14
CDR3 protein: CASSAEGNRREQYF
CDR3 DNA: TGTGCCAGCAGCGCAGAGGGTAACCGGCGCGAGCAGTACTTC

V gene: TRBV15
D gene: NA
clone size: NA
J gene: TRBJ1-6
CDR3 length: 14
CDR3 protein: CATRGGVPNSPLHF
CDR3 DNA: TGTGCCACCAGGGGGGGGGTACCTAATTCACCCCTCCACTTT

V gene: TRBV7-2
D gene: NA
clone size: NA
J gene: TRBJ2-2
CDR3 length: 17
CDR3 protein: CASSLVGGQMNTGELFF
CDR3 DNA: TGTGCCAGCAGCTTAGTGGGGGGACAGATGAACACCGGGGAGCTGTTTTTT

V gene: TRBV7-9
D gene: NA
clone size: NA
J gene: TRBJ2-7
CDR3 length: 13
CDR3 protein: CASSSTETYEQYF
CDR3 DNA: TGTGCCAGCAGCTCGACAGAGACCTACGAGCAGTACTTC

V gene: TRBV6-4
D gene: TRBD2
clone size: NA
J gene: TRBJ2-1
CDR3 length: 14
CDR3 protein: CASSVGGSENEQFF
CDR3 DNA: TGTGCCAGCAGTGTTGGCGGGAGTGAGAATGAGCAGTTCTTC

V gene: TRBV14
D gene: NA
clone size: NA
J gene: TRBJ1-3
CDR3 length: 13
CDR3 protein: CASSGSVRNTIYF
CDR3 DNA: TGTGCCAGCAGCGGGAGTGTGCGAAACACCATATATTTT

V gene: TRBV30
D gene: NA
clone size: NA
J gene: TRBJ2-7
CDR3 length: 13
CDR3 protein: CAWKRGLPYEQYF
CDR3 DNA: TGTGCCTGGAAACGAGGACTACCCTACGAGCAGTACTTC

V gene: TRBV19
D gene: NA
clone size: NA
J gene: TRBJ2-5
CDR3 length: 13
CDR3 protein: CASSIIPRETQYF
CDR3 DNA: TGTGCCAGTAGTATTATTCCGCGGGAGACCCAGTACTTC

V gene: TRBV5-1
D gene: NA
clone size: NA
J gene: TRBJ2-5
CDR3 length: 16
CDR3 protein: CASSLASGGGQETQYF
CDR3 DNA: TGCGCCAGCAGCTTGGCCTCCGGGGGAGGCCAAGAGACCCAGTACTTC

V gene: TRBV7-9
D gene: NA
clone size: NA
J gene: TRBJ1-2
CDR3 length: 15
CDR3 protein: CASSLVPVANYGYTF
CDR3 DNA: TGTGCCAGCAGCTTAGTTCCCGTAGCTAACTATGGCTACACCTTC

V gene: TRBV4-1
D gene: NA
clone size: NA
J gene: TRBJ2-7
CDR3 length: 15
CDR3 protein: CASSQDRLGTYEQYF
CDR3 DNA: TGCGCCAGCAGCCAAGATAGGCTGGGGACCTACGAGCAGTACTTC

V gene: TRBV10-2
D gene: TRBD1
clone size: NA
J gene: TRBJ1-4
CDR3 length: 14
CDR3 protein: CASSRGTDHEKLFF
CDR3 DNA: TGCGCCAGCAGCCGCGGGACAGATCATGAAAAACTGTTTTTT

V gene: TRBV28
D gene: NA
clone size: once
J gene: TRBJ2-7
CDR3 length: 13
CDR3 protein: CASSPRTAYEQYF
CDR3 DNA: TGTGCCAGCAGTCCAAGGACAGCCTACGAGCAGTACTTC

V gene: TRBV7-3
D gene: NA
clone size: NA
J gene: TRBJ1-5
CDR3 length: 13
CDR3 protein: CASSLIGDQPQHF
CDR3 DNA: TGTGCCAGCAGCTTAATCGGTGATCAGCCCCAGCATTTT

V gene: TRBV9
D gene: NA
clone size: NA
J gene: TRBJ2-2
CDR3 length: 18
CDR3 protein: CASSVSYLGQGDTGELFF
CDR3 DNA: TGTGCCAGCAGCGTCTCTTATCTGGGGCAGGGCGACACCGGGGAGCTGTTTTTT

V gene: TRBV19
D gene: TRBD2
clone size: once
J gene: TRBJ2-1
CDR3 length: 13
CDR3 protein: CASSISGVDEQFF
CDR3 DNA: TGTGCCAGTAGTATTAGCGGGGTAGATGAGCAGTTCTTC

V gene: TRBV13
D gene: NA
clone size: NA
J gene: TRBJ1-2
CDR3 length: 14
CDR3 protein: CASSLTTTGEGYTF
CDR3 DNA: TGTGCCAGCAGCCTGACCACGACAGGAGAAGGCTACACCTTC

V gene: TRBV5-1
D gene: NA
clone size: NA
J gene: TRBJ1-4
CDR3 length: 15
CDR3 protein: CASSLSSSPGEKLFF
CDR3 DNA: TGCGCCAGCAGCTTGTCATCGTCCCCCGGGGAAAAACTGTTTTTT

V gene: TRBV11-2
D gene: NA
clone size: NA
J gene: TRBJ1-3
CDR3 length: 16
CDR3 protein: CASSLAGPFRGNTIYF
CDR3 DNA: TGTGCCAGCAGCTTAGCCGGACCGTTTCGCGGAAACACCATATATTTT

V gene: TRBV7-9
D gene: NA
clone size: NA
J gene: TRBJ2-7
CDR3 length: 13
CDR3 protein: CASSLGLVGEQYF
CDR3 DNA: TGTGCCAGCAGCTTGGGCCTTGTCGGCGAGCAGTACTTC

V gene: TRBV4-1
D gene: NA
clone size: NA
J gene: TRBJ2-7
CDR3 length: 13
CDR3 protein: CASSRGFSYEQYF
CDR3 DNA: TGCGCCAGCAGCCGCGGATTCTCCTACGAGCAGTACTTC

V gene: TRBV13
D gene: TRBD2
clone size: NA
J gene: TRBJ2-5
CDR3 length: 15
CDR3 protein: CASSLGRGVQETQYF
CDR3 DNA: TGTGCCAGCAGCTTAGGCCGGGGGGTACAAGAGACCCAGTACTTC

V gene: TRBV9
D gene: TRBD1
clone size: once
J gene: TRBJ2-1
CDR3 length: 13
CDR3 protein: CASSPGDSNEQFF
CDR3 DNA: TGTGCCAGCAGCCCCGGGGACAGCAATGAGCAGTTCTTC

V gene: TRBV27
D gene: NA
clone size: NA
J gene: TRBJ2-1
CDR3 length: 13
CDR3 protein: CASSLRAYNEQFF
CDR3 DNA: TGTGCCAGCAGTTTGAGGGCTTACAATGAGCAGTTCTTC

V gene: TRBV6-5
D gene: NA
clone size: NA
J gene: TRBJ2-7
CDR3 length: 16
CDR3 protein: CASSYHQLVNSYEQYF
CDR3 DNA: TGTGCCAGCAGTTACCACCAACTGGTAAACTCCTACGAGCAGTACTTC

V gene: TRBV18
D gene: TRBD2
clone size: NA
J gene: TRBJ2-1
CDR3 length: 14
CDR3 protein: CASSPTAGSNEQFF
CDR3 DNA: TGTGCCAGCTCACCAACAGCGGGGTCCAATGAGCAGTTCTTC

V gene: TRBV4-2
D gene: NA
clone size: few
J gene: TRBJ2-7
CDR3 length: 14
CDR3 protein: CASSQDRGRNEQYF
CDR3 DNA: TGTGCCAGCAGCCAAGATCGGGGTAGGAACGAGCAGTACTTC

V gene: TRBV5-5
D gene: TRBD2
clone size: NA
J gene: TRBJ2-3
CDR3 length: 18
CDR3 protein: CASSLLAGGLRSTDTQYF
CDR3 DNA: TGTGCCAGCAGTTTACTAGCGGGGGGCCTCCGTTCCACAGATACGCAGTATTTT

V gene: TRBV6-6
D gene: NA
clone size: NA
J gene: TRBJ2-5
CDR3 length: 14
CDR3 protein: CASKTQGRGETQYF
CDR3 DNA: TGTGCCAGCAAAACTCAGGGTCGTGGAGAGACCCAGTACTTC

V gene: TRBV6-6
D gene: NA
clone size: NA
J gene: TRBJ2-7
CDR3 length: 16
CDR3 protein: CASSYSPGGGVDEQYF
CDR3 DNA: TGTGCCAGCAGTTACTCGCCAGGGGGGGGCGTCGACGAGCAGTACTTC

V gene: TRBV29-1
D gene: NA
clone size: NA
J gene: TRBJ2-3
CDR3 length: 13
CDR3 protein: CSVAEGAADTQYF
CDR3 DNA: TGCAGCGTGGCGGAGGGAGCCGCAGATACGCAGTATTTT

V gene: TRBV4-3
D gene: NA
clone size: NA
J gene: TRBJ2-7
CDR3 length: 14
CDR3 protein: CASSQDTGSYEQYF
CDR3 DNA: TGCGCCAGCAGCCAAGACACAGGGTCCTACGAGCAGTACTTC

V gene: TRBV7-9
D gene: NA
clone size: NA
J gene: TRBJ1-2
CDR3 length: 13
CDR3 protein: CASSGSRADGYTF
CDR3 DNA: TGTGCCAGCAGCGGATCAAGGGCGGATGGCTACACCTTC

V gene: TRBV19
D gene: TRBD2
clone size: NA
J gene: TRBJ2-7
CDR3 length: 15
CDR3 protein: CASSPTSGGSYEQYF
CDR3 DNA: TGTGCCAGTAGCCCAACTAGCGGGGGATCCTACGAGCAGTACTTC

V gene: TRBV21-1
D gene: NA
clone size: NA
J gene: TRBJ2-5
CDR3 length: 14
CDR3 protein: CASSPPWGIGGQYF
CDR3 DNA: TGTGCCAGCAGCCCTCCCTGGGGGATTGGTGGCCAGTACTTC

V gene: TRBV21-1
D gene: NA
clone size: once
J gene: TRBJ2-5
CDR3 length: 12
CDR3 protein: CASSKRGETQYF
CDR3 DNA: TGTGCCAGCAGCAAAAGAGGGGAGACCCAGTACTTC